This is a list of T cell receptor beta chains from one sample in a study of blood T cell repertoires in COVID-19. Using immunoSEQ multiplex PCR, the repertoire was profiled, and TCRdb retains in-frame clones only, with some absent. Here the sample spans 190,000 or so clones, just under 90% being singletons. The sequenced sample was peripheral blood. Receptor source: a young woman who had recovered from COVID-19. Both conserved end residues are part of each CDR3. D genes are given only for firm matches. Only part of the rows carry a size: once, few, many, or a class if the clone is expanded.

V gene	J gene	clone size	D gene	CDR3 protein	CDR3 DNA
TRBV9	TRBJ2-6	-	TRBD1	CASSPGTGGANVLTF	TGTGCCAGCAGCCCCGGGACAGGGGGGGCCAACGTCCTGACTTTC
TRBV29-1	TRBJ2-2	-	-	CSVLRVDAGELFF	TGCAGCGTTTTGAGGGTTGATGCCGGGGAGCTGTTTTTT
TRBV5-4	TRBJ2-3	-	TRBD2	CASSRAPGGQADTQYF	TGTGCCAGCAGCCGGGCCCCGGGGGGGCAAGCAGATACGCAGTATTTT
TRBV7-9	TRBJ1-1	-	-	CASSFPGNTEAFF	TGTGCCAGCAGCTTCCCAGGGAACACTGAAGCTTTCTTT
TRBV4-1	TRBJ2-2	-	TRBD1	CASSRQGRGELFF	TGCGCCAGCAGTCGACAGGGACGGGGGGAGCTGTTTTTT
TRBV7-9	TRBJ1-1	-	-	CASSLLLLDTENTEAFF	TGTGCCAGCAGCTTATTGTTATTGGACACAGAGAACACTGAAGCTTTCTTT
TRBV19	TRBJ2-1	-	-	CASSIDLYNEQFF	TGTGCCAGTAGTATAGATCTGTACAATGAGCAGTTCTTC
TRBV29-1	TRBJ2-5	-	TRBD2	CSIPSGRRETQYF	TGCAGCATCCCTAGCGGGAGACGGGAGACCCAGTACTTC
TRBV30	TRBJ1-1	-	TRBD1	CAWSEGQGGYTEAFF	TGTGCCTGGAGTGAGGGACAGGGGGGATACACTGAAGCTTTCTTT
TRBV19	TRBJ2-7	-	-	CASSGGTTLYEQYF	TGTGCCAGTAGTGGGGGGACGACACTCTACGAGCAGTACTTC
TRBV24-1	TRBJ2-3	-	TRBD2	CATSAASSGPRDTQYF	TGTGCCACCAGTGCCGCCTCTAGCGGGCCCCGGGATACGCAGTATTTT
TRBV18	TRBJ2-3	-	-	CASSPSPGRLSTDTQYF	TGTGCCAGCTCACCAAGCCCCGGCAGGCTAAGCACAGATACGCAGTATTTT
TRBV5-4	TRBJ2-7	-	TRBD2	CASSLAGTSGYEQYF	TGTGCCAGCAGCTTGGCCGGGACTAGCGGCTACGAGCAGTACTTC
TRBV5-1	TRBJ1-4	once	TRBD1	CASRLGTGATNEKLFF	TGCGCCAGCAGACTGGGGACAGGTGCAACTAATGAAAAACTGTTTTTT
TRBV6-6	TRBJ2-1	-	-	CASSYSAKPGYNEQFF	TGTGCCAGCAGTTACTCGGCGAAACCGGGGTACAATGAGCAGTTCTTC
TRBV24-1	TRBJ1-3	-	TRBD1	CATSDFPKGQGRGNTIYF	TGTGCCACCAGTGATTTCCCGAAGGGACAGGGAAGAGGAAACACCATATATTTT
TRBV19	TRBJ2-5	-	-	CASSTHQGRKETQYF	TGTGCCAGTAGTACCCACCAGGGCAGAAAAGAGACCCAGTACTTC
TRBV6-1	TRBJ1-5	-	TRBD1	CASSGEGQGSNQPQHF	TGTGCCAGCAGTGGCGAAGGACAGGGCAGCAATCAGCCCCAGCATTTT
TRBV5-8	TRBJ1-1	-	-	CASSQDGVEAFF	TGTGCCAGCAGCCAGGACGGGGTTGAAGCTTTCTTT
TRBV18	TRBJ2-7	-	TRBD1	CASSPSGTVTSYEQYF	TGTGCCAGCTCACCGTCCGGGACAGTTACCTCCTACGAGCAGTACTTC
TRBV2	TRBJ2-2	-	TRBD2	CATTSGDGELFF	TGTGCCACCACTAGCGGGGACGGGGAGCTGTTTTTT
TRBV6-5	TRBJ1-1	-	-	CAEGGSNTEAFF	TGTGCCGAAGGAGGGAGTAACACTGAAGCTTTCTTT
TRBV29-1	TRBJ2-1	-	TRBD2	CSVGLAGVVGYNEQFF	TGCAGCGTTGGACTAGCGGGAGTCGTGGGGTACAATGAGCAGTTCTTC
TRBV28	TRBJ1-1	once	TRBD1	CASSSWSPGQGALAFF	TGTGCCAGCAGCTCGTGGTCTCCGGGACAGGGGGCGTTGGCTTTCTTT
TRBV5-5	TRBJ2-2	-	-	CASSLTGEANTGELFF	TGTGCCAGCAGCTTGACGGGGGAAGCCAACACCGGGGAGCTGTTTTTT
TRBV20-1	TRBJ1-1	-	-	CSASWGGARNTEAFF	TGCAGTGCTAGTTGGGGGGGGGCAAGGAACACTGAAGCTTTCTTT
TRBV11-2	TRBJ2-1	-	TRBD1	CASSSVRGLGEQFF	TGTGCCAGCAGCTCCGTCAGGGGGCTGGGTGAGCAGTTCTTC
TRBV9	TRBJ2-7	-	-	CASSPEALTDYEQYF	TGTGCCAGCAGCCCTGAAGCGCTTACTGACTACGAGCAGTACTTC
TRBV7-9	TRBJ2-1	-	-	CASSLGVSPIYNEQFF	TGTGCCAGCAGCTTAGGGGTTAGCCCGATTTACAATGAGCAGTTCTTC
TRBV19	TRBJ1-1	-	TRBD1	CASSQTGGIGTEAFF	TGTGCCAGTAGCCAGACAGGGGGCATAGGCACTGAAGCTTTCTTT
TRBV19	TRBJ1-1	-	-	CATVTGYGTEAFF	TGTGCCACAGTTACAGGGTATGGCACTGAAGCTTTCTTT
TRBV3-1/TRBV3-2	TRBJ2-6	once	-	CASSQWTPRSGANVLTF	TGTGCCAGCAGCCAGTGGACTCCCCGCTCTGGGGCCAACGTCCTGACTTTC
TRBV7-9	TRBJ2-1	-	-	CASSLGSPPYNEQFF	TGTGCCAGCAGCTTAGGGAGTCCTCCCTACAATGAGCAGTTCTTC
TRBV9	TRBJ2-5	-	-	CASSEGQTVQETQYF	TGTGCCAGCAGCGAGGGGCAGACAGTGCAAGAGACCCAGTACTTC
TRBV7-2	TRBJ2-2	-	-	CASSLGATRREELFF	TGTGCCAGCAGCTTAGGAGCTACTAGGCGTGAGGAGCTGTTTTTT
TRBV7-9	TRBJ2-5	-	-	CASSSRGETQYF	TGTGCCAGCAGTAGTAGGGGTGAGACCCAGTACTTC
TRBV7-9	TRBJ2-7	-	TRBD1	CASSLFKTGGSGEQYF	TGTGCCAGCAGCCTATTCAAGACAGGGGGCAGTGGCGAGCAGTACTTC
TRBV18	TRBJ1-1	-	-	CASSPYLDTEAFF	TGTGCCAGCTCACCCTACCTGGACACTGAAGCTTTCTTT
TRBV9	TRBJ2-3	-	-	CASSVEASADTQYF	TGTGCCAGCAGCGTAGAAGCTAGCGCAGATACGCAGTATTTT
TRBV2	TRBJ1-1	-	TRBD1	CASRDRGRRTEAFF	TGTGCCAGCAGGGACAGGGGGCGGAGGACTGAAGCTTTCTTT